The T cell receptor beta chain under discussion was sequenced for a study of vaccination and CD4 T cells after COVID-19. Study information: Overlapping spike pools from SARS-CoV-2 and HCoV-NL63, HCoV-OC43 and HCoV-229E served as culture stimuli.

V was shortened by 3 bases and J by 5 bases, with 19 bases between the two germline ends. The CDR3 has 15 residues. Looked up from germline, CDR1 is DFQATT and CDR2 is SNEGSKA (reference sequence). As to this clonotype: Antigen: not known.

Documented treatment: roughly ten-day PBMC culture with coronavirus spike peptide pools or control peptides (ViraFEST assay). Having spent 10 days in culture, CD4+ T cells were then isolated by negative selection. Notes on the study in general: SARS-CoV-2-reactive clonotypes showed a nonsignificant median rise from roughly 21 to 40.

The Oncomine TCR Beta short-read assay was applied to DNA of cultured CD4+ T cells. TCRdb analysed the PCR reads with MiXCR anew, one entry per CDR3 protein. Seen here are around 13,000 distinct CDR3 sequences, 76% observed once, and the top ten hold more than 20%. Sequencing used CD4+ T cells from blood, cultured in vitro. The receptor's source is a human donor who had recovered from COVID-19. The chain combines TRBV20-1 with TRBJ1-1, with D possibly TRBD1 on 6 matching bases. The CDR3 coding sequence is TGCAGTGCTAGGAGGAAAGCGGGGGGCTGGACTGAAGCTTTCTTT. The encoded protein is CSARRKAGGWTEAFF.